This note documents a single TCR beta chain sequence. This sample was included in a study of blood T cells in healthy people across ages. Together with a sample-barcoded 5' primer, a J-beta primer mix was included in a second PCR lasting roughly 6 to 12 cycles. From the 5' RACE reads, TCRdb called clonotypes with MiXCR, one entry per CDR3 protein. The sample shows about 1.4 million distinct CDR3 sequences, approximately 59% of them seen only once. The CDR3 runs 14 residues. V lost 4 bases, J lost 0 bases, and 6 bases stayed unmatched. Germline V lookup: CDR1 SQVTM, CDR2 ANQGSEA. The receptor was isolated from a man aged 18-30 years in good health. The V gene is TRBV29-1, the J gene TRBJ2-7; 7 bases align to TRBD2. The sequencing sample was made of blood. The CDR3: CSVAGGRSSYEQYF. The CDR3 coding sequence is TGCAGCGTTGCGGGGGGTAGGAGCTCCTACGAGCAGTACTTC.